This is a list of T cell receptor beta chains from one sample in a study of T cells in localized non-small cell lung cancer. Data came from immunoSEQ multiplex PCR; TCRdb stores just in-frame clones and leaves some out. Counted here are about 40,000 clones, 81% occurring once; the ten biggest clones make up 6.5% to 8%. This sample comprised peripheral blood mononuclear cells, obtained before any cancer treatment. These receptors were obtained from a male donor at least 60 years old with stage II lung adenocarcinoma. CDR3s include the opening cysteine and the closing phenylalanine or tryptophan. A D gene is named only where the DNA matches it firmly. The size field is filled for only some rows; it gives once, few, many or a size class.

TRBD2 TRBJ2-4 TRBV15 - CATSSSQGRVNIQYF TGTGCCACCAGCAGTTCTCAAGGGAGGGTAAACATTCAGTACTTC
- TRBJ2-3 TRBV4-2 - CASSHPTGTDTQYF TGTGCCAGCAGCCACCCAACAGGGACAGATACGCAGTATTTT
TRBD2 TRBJ2-3 TRBV7-2 - CASSSFSGTTTDTQYF TGTGCCAGCAGCTCATTTAGCGGGACGACCACAGATACGCAGTATTTT
- TRBJ2-2 TRBV14 - CASSPPSNTGELFF TGTGCCAGCAGCCCCCCATCGAACACCGGGGAGCTGTTTTTT
TRBD1 TRBJ2-1 TRBV6-1 - CASSEQGQFPGEQFF TGTGCCAGCAGTGAACAGGGACAGTTTCCTGGTGAGCAGTTCTTC
- TRBJ1-5 TRBV2 - CASSYTGPGQPQHF TGTGCCAGCAGCTACACAGGACCCGGGCAGCCCCAGCATTTT
TRBD1 TRBJ1-4 TRBV5-1 - CASSLDRGLGEKLFF TGCGCCAGCAGCTTAGACAGGGGCCTAGGAGAAAAACTGTTTTTT
TRBD2 TRBJ2-7 TRBV28 - CASSPSRTSGSRNEQYF TGTGCCAGCAGCCCTTCCCGCACTAGCGGGAGCAGGAACGAGCAGTACTTC
- TRBJ1-2 TRBV28 few CATGSFGYTF TGTGCCACCGGGAGTTTTGGCTACACCTTC
TRBD1 TRBJ1-1 TRBV9 - CASSVGQRNTEAFF TGTGCCAGCAGCGTGGGACAGAGGAACACTGAAGCTTTCTTT
- TRBJ2-7 TRBV7-2 - CASSLAGGIYEQYF TGTGCCAGCAGCTTAGCGGGCGGGATCTACGAGCAGTACTTC
TRBD1 TRBJ1-2 TRBV5-1 once CASSPGQGYGYTF TGCGCCAGCAGCCCCGGACAGGGCTATGGCTACACCTTC
- TRBJ2-1 TRBV11-3 - CASSELQYNEQFF TGTGCCAGCAGCGAGCTACAGTACAATGAGCAGTTCTTC
TRBD1 TRBJ2-7 TRBV27 once CASSFNSGQGSYEQYF TGTGCCAGCAGTTTCAATTCGGGACAGGGATCCTACGAGCAGTACTTC
- TRBJ2-5 TRBV7-2 few CASSRNRVQTQYF TGTGCCAGCAGCCGAAACAGGGTCCAGACCCAGTACTTC
- TRBJ1-1 TRBV9 - CASSARALGPNTEAFF TGTGCCAGCAGCGCCCGCGCACTCGGTCCGAACACTGAAGCTTTCTTT
- TRBJ2-5 TRBV9 - CASSDGQIQETQYF TGTGCCAGCAGCGACGGACAGATTCAAGAGACCCAGTACTTC
- TRBJ1-1 TRBV18 few CASSPPWGGNTEAFF TGTGCCAGCTCACCACCATGGGGGGGGAACACTGAAGCTTTCTTT
TRBD2 TRBJ2-2 TRBV19 - CASSPAGGSRYTGELFF TGTGCCAGTAGCCCCGCGGGAGGGTCCCGATACACCGGGGAGCTGTTTTTT
TRBD1 TRBJ2-6 TRBV9 - CASSVARDSIPSGANVLTF TGTGCCAGCAGCGTAGCCAGGGACAGTATTCCCTCTGGGGCCAACGTCCTGACTTTC
TRBD1 TRBJ1-2 TRBV5-1 - CASSAGQGAGANYGYTF TGCGCCAGCAGCGCTGGACAGGGGGCTGGAGCTAACTATGGCTACACCTTC
- TRBJ2-2 TRBV6-6 - CASSYADGELFF TGTGCCAGCAGTTACGCGGACGGGGAGCTGTTTTTT
- TRBJ1-1 TRBV28 - CASQLQRREAFF TGTGCCAGCCAACTACAGCGGCGGGAAGCTTTCTTT
- TRBJ2-7 TRBV5-1 - CASSLGTLGGGSWYEQYF TGCGCCAGCAGCTTGGGGACCCTGGGTGGGGGGTCTTGGTACGAGCAGTACTTC
TRBD2 TRBJ2-5 TRBV4-1 - CASSFSGREKTQYF TGCGCCAGCAGTTTTAGCGGGAGGGAAAAGACCCAGTACTTC
- TRBJ1-5 TRBV12-5 - CASAAGSWGQPQHF TGTGCTAGTGCCGCCGGTTCCTGGGGCCAGCCCCAGCATTTT
- TRBJ2-5 TRBV6-1 - CASLRAETQYF TGTGCCAGCCTTAGGGCGGAGACCCAGTACTTC
- TRBJ2-7 TRBV5-1 - CASSLERPGHEQYF TGCGCCAGCAGCTTGGAGAGGCCCGGCCACGAGCAGTACTTC
TRBD1 TRBJ1-1 TRBV25-1 - CASSEYDRGQGTEAFF TGTGCCAGCAGTGAATATGACAGGGGGCAAGGGACTGAAGCTTTCTTT
- TRBJ1-1 TRBV7-3 once CASSSDRYTEAFF TGTGCCAGCAGCTCTGACAGATACACTGAAGCTTTCTTT
TRBD1 TRBJ1-5 TRBV19 - CASSIGQGFGNQPQHF TGTGCCAGTAGTATAGGACAGGGTTTCGGCAATCAGCCCCAGCATTTT
- TRBJ2-7 TRBV27 - CASSSETDGFYEQYF TGTGCCAGCAGTTCCGAGACAGATGGATTCTACGAGCAGTACTTC
- TRBJ1-1 TRBV21-1 - CASSKTQGSTEAFF TGTGCCAGCAGCAAGACCCAGGGTAGCACTGAAGCTTTCTTT
- TRBJ1-2 TRBV27 - CASSLLSGVANYGYTF TGTGCCAGCAGTTTATTGAGCGGGGTCGCTAACTATGGCTACACCTTC
TRBD1 TRBJ1-1 TRBV7-8 - CASSPRDLQGAVSNTEAFF TGTGCCAGCAGCCCCAGGGACCTACAGGGGGCAGTTTCGAACACTGAAGCTTTCTTT
TRBD1 TRBJ2-7 TRBV2 once CASSGQGGSYEQYF TGTGCCAGCAGTGGACAGGGGGGCTCCTACGAGCAGTACTTC
TRBD1 TRBJ2-5 TRBV19 - CASSSDRGAGETQYF TGTGCCAGTAGTTCGGACAGGGGCGCCGGAGAGACCCAGTACTTC
TRBD1 TRBJ1-2 TRBV18 - CASSPGQGDNGYTF TGTGCCAGCTCACCGGGACAGGGGGACAATGGCTACACCTTC
- TRBJ2-2 TRBV4-1 few CASSQEWRNTGELFF TGCGCCAGCAGCCAAGAGTGGCGGAACACCGGGGAGCTGTTTTTT
TRBD2 TRBJ2-7 TRBV4-3 - CASSQSGTSGEQYF TGCGCCAGCAGCCAGTCCGGGACTAGCGGCGAGCAGTACTTC
TRBD1 TRBJ2-2 TRBV7-6 once CASSPGTGNTGELFF TGTGCCAGCAGCCCCGGGACAGGGAACACCGGGGAGCTGTTTTTT
- TRBJ2-7 TRBV11-2 once CASSFGHEQYF TGTGCCAGCAGCTTTGGTCACGAGCAGTACTTC
- TRBJ1-1 TRBV2 - CASSQGVPGSEAFF TGTGCCAGCAGTCAAGGGGTCCCTGGCTCTGAAGCTTTCTTT
- TRBJ1-2 TRBV29-1 - CSVGGLTGGANYGYTF TGCAGCGTTGGGGGGCTTACAGGAGGAGCTAACTATGGCTACACCTTC
- TRBJ1-1 TRBV18 - CASSPTSGGTEAFF TGTGCCAGCTCACCCACCTCAGGAGGCACTGAAGCTTTCTTT
TRBD2 TRBJ2-7 TRBV27 - CASSLTSGSYEQYF TGTGCCAGCAGTTTAACTAGCGGGAGTTACGAGCAGTACTTC
- TRBJ2-7 TRBV4-2 - CASSQDEGAGSYEQYF TGTGCCAGCAGCCAAGATGAGGGGGCGGGATCCTACGAGCAGTACTTC
- TRBJ2-5 TRBV4-1 - CASSRGGEVGAQYF TGCGCCAGCAGCCGAGGGGGGGAGGTAGGGGCCCAGTACTTC
TRBD1 TRBJ2-2 TRBV19 - CASRTQGDTGELFF TGTGCCAGTAGGACCCAGGGGGACACCGGGGAGCTGTTTTTT
- TRBJ2-1 TRBV30 once CAWSGGGHNEQFF TGTGCCTGGAGTGGGGGAGGTCATAATGAGCAGTTCTTC
TRBD1 TRBJ2-5 TRBV2 - CASSPNRGRETQYF TGTGCCAGCAGCCCAAACAGGGGCCGAGAGACCCAGTACTTC
- TRBJ2-2 TRBV6-1 - CASSEKWQNTGELFF TGTGCCAGCAGTGAAAAGTGGCAGAACACCGGGGAGCTGTTTTTT
TRBD1 TRBJ2-7 TRBV27 medium-sized CASSSPSQGDEQYF TGTGCCAGCAGTTCACCGTCACAGGGGGACGAGCAGTACTTC
- TRBJ2-7 TRBV5-4 - CASSLGTVGGGKVYEQYF TGTGCCAGCAGCTTGGGGACAGTTGGTGGCGGGAAGGTCTACGAGCAGTACTTC
TRBD1 TRBJ1-2 TRBV27 - CASSRGQGMANYGYTF TGTGCCAGCAGTAGGGGACAGGGGATGGCTAACTATGGCTACACCTTC